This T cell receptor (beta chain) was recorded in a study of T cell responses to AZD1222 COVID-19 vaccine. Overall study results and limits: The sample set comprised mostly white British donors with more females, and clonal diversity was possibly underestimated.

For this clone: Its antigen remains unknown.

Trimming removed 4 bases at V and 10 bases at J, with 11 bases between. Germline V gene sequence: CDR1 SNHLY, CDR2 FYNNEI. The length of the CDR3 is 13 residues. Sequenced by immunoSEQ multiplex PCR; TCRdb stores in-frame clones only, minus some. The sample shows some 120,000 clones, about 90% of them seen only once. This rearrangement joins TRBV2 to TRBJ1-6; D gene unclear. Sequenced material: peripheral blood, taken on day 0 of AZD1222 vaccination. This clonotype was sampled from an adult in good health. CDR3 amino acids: CASSVKLRSPLHF. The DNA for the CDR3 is TGTGCCAGCAGTGTGAAGTTGAGGTCACCCCTCCACTTT. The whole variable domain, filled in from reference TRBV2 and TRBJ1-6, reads EPEVTQTPSHQVTQMGQEVILRCVPISNHLYFYWYRQILGQKVEFLVSFYNNEISEKSEIFDDQFSVERPDGSNFTLKIRSTKLEDSAMYFCASSVKLRSPLHFGNGTRLTVT.